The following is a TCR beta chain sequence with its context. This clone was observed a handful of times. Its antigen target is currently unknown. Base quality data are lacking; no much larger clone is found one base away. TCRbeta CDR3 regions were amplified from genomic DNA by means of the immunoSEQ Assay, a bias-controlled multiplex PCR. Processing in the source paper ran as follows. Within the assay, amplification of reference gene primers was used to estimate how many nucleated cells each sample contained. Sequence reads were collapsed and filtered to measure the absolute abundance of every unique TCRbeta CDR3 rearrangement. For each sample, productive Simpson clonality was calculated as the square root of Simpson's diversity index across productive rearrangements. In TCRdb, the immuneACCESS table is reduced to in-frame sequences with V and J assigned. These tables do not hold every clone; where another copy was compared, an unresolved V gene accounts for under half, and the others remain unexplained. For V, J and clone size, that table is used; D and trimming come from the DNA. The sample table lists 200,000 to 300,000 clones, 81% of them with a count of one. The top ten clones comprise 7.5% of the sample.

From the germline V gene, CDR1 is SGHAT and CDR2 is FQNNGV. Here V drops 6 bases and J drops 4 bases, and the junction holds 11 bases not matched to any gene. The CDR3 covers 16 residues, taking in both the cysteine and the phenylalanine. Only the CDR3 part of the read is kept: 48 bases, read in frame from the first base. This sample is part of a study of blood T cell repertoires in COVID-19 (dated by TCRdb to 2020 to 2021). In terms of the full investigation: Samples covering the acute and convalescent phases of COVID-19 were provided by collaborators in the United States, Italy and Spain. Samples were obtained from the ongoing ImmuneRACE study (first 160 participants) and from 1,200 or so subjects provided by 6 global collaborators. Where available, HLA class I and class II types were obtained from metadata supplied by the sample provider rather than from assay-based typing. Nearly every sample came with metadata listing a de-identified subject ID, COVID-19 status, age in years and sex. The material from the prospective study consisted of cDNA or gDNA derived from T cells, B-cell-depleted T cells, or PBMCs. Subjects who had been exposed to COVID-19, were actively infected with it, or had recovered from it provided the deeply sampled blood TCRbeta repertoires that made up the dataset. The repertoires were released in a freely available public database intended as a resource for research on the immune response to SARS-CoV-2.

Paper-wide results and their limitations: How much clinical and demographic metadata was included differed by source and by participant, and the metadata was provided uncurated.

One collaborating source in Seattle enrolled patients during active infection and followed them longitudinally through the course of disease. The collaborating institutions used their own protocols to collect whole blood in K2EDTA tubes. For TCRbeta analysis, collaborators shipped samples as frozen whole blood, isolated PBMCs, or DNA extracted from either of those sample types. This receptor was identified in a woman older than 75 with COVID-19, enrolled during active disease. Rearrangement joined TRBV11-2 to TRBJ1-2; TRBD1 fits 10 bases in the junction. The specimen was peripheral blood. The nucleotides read TGTGCCAGCAGTCTTAGGACAGGGGGAGACCGCTATGGCTACACCTTC. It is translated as CASSLRTGGDRYGYTF.